A single sample is the source of the 25 T cell receptor beta chains below, sequenced in a study of cytomegalovirus exposure and HLA in healthy donors. The PCR was carried out with 60 Vbeta primers and 13 Jbeta primers. Sequencing was performed with immunoSEQ multiplex PCR; in TCRdb, only in-frame clones are kept and a portion is missing. The sample has approximately 170,000 clones; about three quarters are singletons. The specimen was PBMCs. All receptors derive from a woman in her 40s in good health and CMV-seropositive.

V and J are TRBV15 and TRBJ2-4; 9 nucleotides agree with TRBD1. The CDR3 length is 16 residues. Germline loops: CDR1 LNHNV, CDR2 YYDKDF (reference sequence). V trimming: 4 bases; J trimming: 0 bases; junction bases outside the gene matches: 4. The CDR3 bases are TGTGCCACCAGCAAAGGACAGGGGCAAGCCAAAAACATTCAGTACTTC. As protein: CATSKGQGQAKNIQYF.

This chain joins TRBV5-1 and TRBJ1-5; no clear D gene. This CDR3 has 14 amino acids. V shed 0 bases and J shed 7 bases, with 11 bases lying between them. The germline V gene has CDR1 SGHRS and CDR2 YFSETQ. In DNA, the CDR3 is TGCGCCAGCAGCTTGGAAGCCGGCGGGCAGCCCCAGCATTTT. It specifies CASSLEAGGQPQHF.

About this clone: At one end, the junction sequence differs from germline, possibly due to a read error. The V gene is TRBV7-9, the J gene TRBJ1-2; 11 bases agree with TRBD1. Germline V gene sequence: CDR1 SEHNR, CDR2 FQNEAQ (reference sequence). The CDR3 loop spans 15 amino acids. In DNA, the CDR3 is TGTTCCAGCAGCTCCCTTGGACAGGGGGCTTTTGGCTACACCTTC. It yields the protein CSSSSLGQGAFGYTF.

Here the CDR3 DNA reads TGTGCCAGCAGGGGGGGGTTACGCAATGAGCAGTTCTTC. This encodes CASRGGLRNEQFF. This chain connects TRBV2 to TRBJ2-1, with 7 nucleotides matching TRBD2. The CDR3 contains 13 residues. With 6 bases clipped from V and 6 bases from J, the junction kept 5 bases outside the gene matches. CDR1 SNHLY and CDR2 FYNNEI come from the germline V gene.

This chain uses TRBV28 with TRBJ2-7, with 10 bases aligning to TRBD1. With V trimmed by 5 bases and J by 0 bases, 4 bases remained unmatched. The V gene's germline CDR1 is MDHEN and CDR2 SYDVKM. The CDR3 is made up of 15 amino acids. CDR3 in DNA: TGTGCCAGCAGTAAGGGACAGGGGTACTCCTACGAGCAGTACTTC. Encoded protein: CASSKGQGYSYEQYF.

This clone is a singleton in its sample. This chain uses TRBV7-2 with TRBJ2-7, with D possibly being TRBD2 (6 bases). This CDR3 comprises 15 residues. V was cut by 5 bases and J by 2 bases, with 16 bases left in between. The germline gives CDR1 SGHTA, CDR2 FQGNSA. This chain's CDR3 is CASSPWGVGPYEQYF. The CDR3 region has the DNA TGTGCCAGCAGCCCCTGGGGGGTTGGGCCCTACGAGCAGTACTTC. Combining the CDR3 with reference TRBV7-2 and TRBJ2-7 gives the whole variable domain GAGVSQSPSNKVTEKGKDVELRCDPISGHTALYWYRQSLGQGLEFLIYFQGNSAPDKSGLPSDRFSAERTGGSVSTLTIQRTQQEDSAVYLCASSPWGVGPYEQYFGPGTRLTVT.

This clone is a singleton in its sample. The chain links TRBV7-9 to TRBJ1-2, with 11 bases fitting TRBD1. CDR1 is SEHNR, CDR2 FQNEAQ, per germline (reference sequence). J was trimmed by 6 bases and V by 5 bases; bases with no gene match: 17. The CDR3 is made up of 18 amino acids. The chain's CDR3 is CASSLLITGTGGRDGYTF. The CDR3 bases are TGTGCCAGCAGCCTACTAATTACCGGGACAGGGGGGAGAGATGGCTACACCTTC.

The chain couples TRBV5-1 to TRBJ1-1; no clear D gene. V was shortened by 4 bases and J by 7 bases, with 20 bases between the two germline ends. The CDR3 consists of 15 residues. Germline assignment: CDR1 SGHRS and CDR2 YFSETQ. The CDR3 bases are TGCGCCAGCAGCGCCTCGTCGACTCGGGTCGGTGAAGCTTTCTTT. Protein sequence: CASSASSTRVGEAFF.

The CDR3 DNA follows: TGTGCCAGCAGCTTCCGGGTTCAGGGCGAGCAGTACTTC. Its translation is CASSFRVQGEQYF. The chain uses TRBV7-2 and TRBJ2-7, with a tentative D call TRBD1 (5 bases). V was pared by 3 bases and J by 6 bases, with 12 bases between. This CDR3 has 13 residues. The germline V gene encodes CDR1 SGHTA and CDR2 FQGNSA.

The chain employs TRBV6-5 and TRBJ2-7, with 8 positions matching TRBD1. CDR1 and CDR2 from the germline V gene are MNHEY and SVGAGI. Trimming removed 0 bases from V and 3 bases from J; junction bases left unmatched: 7. The CDR3 extends over 16 amino acids. This CDR3 is CASSYSDGTGLYEQYF. As DNA, the CDR3 is TGTGCCAGCAGTTACTCCGATGGGACAGGACTCTACGAGCAGTACTTC.

This rearrangement joins TRBV6-5 to TRBJ2-5, with D maybe TRBD2 (6 bases). There are 14 residues in the CDR3. With 6 bases removed from V and 0 bases from J, the gap between germline ends came to 11 bases. The germline CDR1 and CDR2 sequences are MNHEY and SVGAGI. The CDR3 reads CASRTGRYQETQYF. CDR3 nucleotides: TGTGCCAGCAGGACGGGGAGGTACCAAGAGACCCAGTACTTC.

This clone was seen a single time. The chain is built from TRBV30 and TRBJ1-5; no clear D gene. The CDR3 covers 13 residues. V shed 0 bases and J shed 4 bases, with 7 bases lying between them. The germline CDR1 and CDR2 sequences are GTSNPN and SVGIG (reference sequence). CDR3 protein: CAWSVQDNQPQHF. The CDR3 DNA reads as TGTGCCTGGAGTGTTCAGGATAATCAGCCCCAGCATTTT. The variable domain in full, with the rest retrieved from reference TRBV30 and TRBJ1-5, is SQTIHQWPATLVQPVGSPLSLECTVEGTSNPNLYWYRQAAGRGLQLLFYSVGIGQISSEVPQNLSASRPQDRQFILSSKKLLLSDSGFYLCAWSVQDNQPQHFGDGTRLSIL.

The chain employs TRBV11-3 and TRBJ2-1, with 7 bases fitting TRBD2. The CDR3 is 17 amino acids. Unmatched junction bases numbered 11, after V lost 1 base and J lost 5 bases. Per germline, CDR1 SGHNT and CDR2 YENEEA. The CDR3 is CASSLVQVAGFNNEQFF. In DNA form, the CDR3 reads TGTGCCAGCAGCTTAGTTCAGGTAGCGGGTTTCAACAATGAGCAGTTCTTC.

The chain has TRBV5-8 and TRBJ2-1; 10 bases map to TRBD2. The length of the CDR3 is 19 residues. The V and J ends lost 1 base and 5 bases, in that order; junction bases with no gene match: 15. Germline values: CDR1 SGHTS, CDR2 YDEGEE. CDR3 bases: TGTGCCAGCAGCTTGCGGAAAATTTTGGGGACTAGCGCCCACAATGAGCAGTTCTTC. It encodes CASSLRKILGTSAHNEQFF.

This chain connects TRBV23-1 to TRBJ1-2, with D possibly matching TRBD1 (6 bases). TRBV23-1 carries the ORF label, with uncertain function. This CDR3 spans 16 amino acids. The V end lost 7 bases, the J end lost 8 bases, and 26 bases lay between the germline ends. CDR3 sequence: CASTNGTPVSVYGYTF. In nucleotides, the CDR3 is TGCGCCAGCACGAACGGGACACCAGTTTCGGTCTACGGCTACACCTTC.

This chain uses TRBV27 with TRBJ1-1; D gene ambiguous. With 3 bases removed from V and 8 bases from J, the gap between germline ends came to 10 bases. The CDR3 covers 12 residues. Germline lookup yields CDR1 MNHEY and CDR2 SMNVEV (reference sequence). CDR3 nucleotide sequence: TGTGCCAGCAGTTTGTCGGGGAGGGAAGCTTTCTTT. This codes for CASSLSGREAFF.

The V and J genes are TRBV11-2 and TRBJ2-1; D gene unclear. There are 11 residues in the CDR3. V gave up 6 bases and J gave up 5 bases, with 5 bases separating them. Germline lookup yields CDR1 SGHAT and CDR2 FQNNGV. CDR3 sequence reads: CASRLNNEQFF. CDR3 bases: TGTGCCAGCAGACTAAACAATGAGCAGTTCTTC. Using reference TRBV11-2 and TRBJ2-1 for the parts outside the CDR3, the full variable domain is EAGVAQSPRYKIIEKRQSVAFWCNPISGHATLYWYQQILGQGPKLLIQFQNNGVVDDSQLPKDRFSAERLKGVDSTLKIQPAKLEDSAVYLCASRLNNEQFFGPGTRLTVL.

The chain uses TRBV30 and TRBJ1-2; no clear D gene. Germline-derived CDR1 and CDR2 are GTSNPN and SVGIG (reference sequence). Trimming pared 1 base from V and 3 bases from J, leaving 9 bases between. The CDR3 is made up of 13 amino acids. CDR3 in amino acids: CAWSEEGDYGYTF. CDR3 coding DNA: TGTGCCTGGAGTGAAGAGGGTGACTATGGCTACACCTTC.

The chain joins TRBV30 to TRBJ2-2; unclear D gene. The ends were cut back, 2 bases at V and 7 bases at J, with 11 bases in the middle. The germline V gene encodes CDR1 GTSNPN and CDR2 SVGIG (reference sequence). The CDR3 sequence is 13 residues long. The CDR3 loop is CAWSRPTGGELFF. The CDR3 coding sequence is TGTGCCTGGAGTCGTCCGACGGGCGGGGAGCTGTTTTTT.

The genes are TRBV19 and TRBJ1-1, with 7 bases matching TRBD1. The CDR3 covers 15 residues. The germline V gene has CDR1 LNHDA and CDR2 SQIVND (reference sequence). The V gene end was trimmed by 5 bases and the J gene end by 4 bases; junction bases not matched to a gene: 10. CDR3 sequence reads: CASSPEQGTSTEAFF. The DNA of the CDR3 is TGTGCCAGTAGTCCCGAACAGGGGACAAGCACTGAAGCTTTCTTT.

The chain couples TRBV7-9 to TRBJ2-3, with TRBD1 matching over 7 bases. This CDR3 has 17 amino acids. V was pared by 4 bases and J by 3 bases, with 13 bases of the junction left unmatched. Germline values: CDR1 SEHNR, CDR2 FQNEAQ (reference sequence). CDR3 loop: CASSSPLGQASTDTQYF. The DNA for the CDR3 is TGTGCCAGCAGCTCCCCCCTCGGACAGGCTTCTACAGATACGCAGTATTTT.

The V call is TRBV6-6, the J call TRBJ1-6; D unresolved. Germline CDR1 MNHNY, CDR2 SVGAGI (reference sequence). V was pared by 6 bases and J by 8 bases, with 8 bases between. The CDR3 is 12 amino acids. The CDR3 protein is CASSQYDSPLHF. The DNA for the CDR3 is TGTGCCAGCAGCCAGTATGATTCACCCCTCCACTTT.

The chain uses TRBV7-9 and TRBJ2-7, with 8 bases identical to TRBD1. The ends lost 3 bases at V and 6 bases at J; junction bases unmatched: 4. CDR3 length: 13 amino acids. Germline V gives CDR1 SEHNR, CDR2 FQNEAQ (reference sequence). For the CDR3, the DNA is TGTGCCAGCAGCTTTTCAGGGGGCAGCGAGCAGTACTTC. It is translated as CASSFSGGSEQYF.

The J gene is TRBJ2-5, the V gene TRBV10-2, with 12 bases identical to TRBD2. V trimming: 3 bases; J trimming: 2 bases; junction bases outside the gene matches: 10. The germline gives CDR1 WSHSY, CDR2 SAAADI. The CDR3 runs to 18 residues. The CDR3, as DNA: TGCGCCAGCAGTGATTGGCTAGCGGGGGGGCAGGGACAAGAGACCCAGTACTTC. Amino acids: CASSDWLAGGQGQETQYF.

This clone was picked up one time. The chain employs TRBV5-4 and TRBJ2-1; 13 nucleotides match TRBD2. This CDR3 is 19 amino acids long. Trimming cost V 0 bases and J 6 bases; bases outside gene matches: 12. Germline V CDR1 and CDR2: SGHNT, YYREEE (reference sequence). The CDR3 nucleotides read TGTGCCAGCAGCTTGGGAGCGGGACTAGCGGGAATGGGGCGCAATGAGCAGTTCTTC. Translating gives CASSLGAGLAGMGRNEQFF.